Listed below are T cell receptor beta chains from one sample, sequenced in a study of vaccination effects on CD4 cells after COVID-19. No antigen is known for these receptors. This table comes from immunoSEQ multiplex PCR, and its TCRdb copy is limited to in-frame clones, with some not included. This table holds approximately 47,000 clones, around 76% found once. The source material was CD4+ T cells from PBMCs cultured without peptide, sampled before COVID-19 vaccination. Receptor source: a human donor who had a prior SARS-CoV-2 infection. The conserved cysteine and the conserved F or W are not part of the CDR3 here. Fields, in order: V gene, CDR3 protein.

>TRBV5-1
ASSLGTSGVQETQY
>TRBV7-3
ASSPGQGETQY
>TRBV6-1
ASSEQARDKRQF
>TRBV30
AWSVRRRRLGLNNSNQPQH
>TRBV15
ATSRGPGRNEQF
>TRBV11-3
ASSEYADTQY
>TRBV27
ASSLIGGEINEQF
>TRBV11-2
ASSPYPDGDSPLH
>TRBV5-1
ASSFSTDTQY
>TRBV5-1
ASSLSGGAVVEQF
>TRBV9
ASSLRPLYEQY
>TRBV10-3
AISESTATSSGANVLT
>TRBV5-1
ASSTGTGTDTQY
>TRBV14
ASSRALNEKLF
>TRBV6-1
ASSDVGLSSYNEQF
>TRBV7-2
ASTPLAGGIWTQY
>TRBV5-1
ASSLTMGMGTEAF
>TRBV28
ASSPTGSGDTQY
>TRBV11-2
ASSPTN
>TRBV7-3
ASSPGRGPGYNEQF
>TRBV19
ASSILGSGELF
>TRBV9
ASSVGEGQPQH
>TRBV20-1
SASIAGIYEQY
>TRBV4-2
ASSQQAGDSYEQY
>TRBV5-8
ASSFWAQPQH
>TRBV7-9
ASSLFARGAPGYT
>TRBV2
ASSPGGGQETQY
>TRBV11-3
ASSLATSGASGQY
>TRBV28
ASSPQQGWGGNTIY
>TRBV12-3/TRBV12-4
ASSLTGVEQY
>TRBV3-1/TRBV3-2
ASSLLVANSGANVLT